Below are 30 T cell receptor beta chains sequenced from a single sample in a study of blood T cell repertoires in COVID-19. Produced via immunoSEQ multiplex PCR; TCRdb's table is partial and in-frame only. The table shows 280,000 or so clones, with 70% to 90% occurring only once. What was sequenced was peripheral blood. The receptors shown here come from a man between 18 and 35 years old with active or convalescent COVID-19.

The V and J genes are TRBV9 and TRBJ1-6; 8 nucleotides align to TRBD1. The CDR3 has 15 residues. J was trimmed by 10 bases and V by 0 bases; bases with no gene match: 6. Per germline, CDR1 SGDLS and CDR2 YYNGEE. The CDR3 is CASSVGVDRGSPLHF. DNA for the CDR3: TGTGCCAGCAGCGTAGGGGTCGACAGGGGCTCACCCCTCCACTTT.

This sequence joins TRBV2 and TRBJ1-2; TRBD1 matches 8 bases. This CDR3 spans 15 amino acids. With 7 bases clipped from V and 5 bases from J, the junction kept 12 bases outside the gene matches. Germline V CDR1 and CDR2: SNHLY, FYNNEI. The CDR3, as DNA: TGTGCCAGCATGGACAGGGTCAAACGGCCTTATGGCTACACCTTC. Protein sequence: CASMDRVKRPYGYTF.

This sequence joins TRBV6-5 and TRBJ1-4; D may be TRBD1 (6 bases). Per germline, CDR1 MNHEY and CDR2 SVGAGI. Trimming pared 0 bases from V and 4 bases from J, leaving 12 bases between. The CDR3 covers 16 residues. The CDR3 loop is CASSYSNQQGNEKLFF. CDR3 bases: TGTGCCAGCAGTTACTCGAATCAACAGGGTAATGAAAAACTGTTTTTT.

CDR3 amino acids: CASSHRGQANSGANVLTF. CDR3 sequence (DNA): TGCGCCAGCAGCCATAGGGGACAGGCGAACTCTGGGGCCAACGTCCTGACTTTC. The chain combines TRBV4-3 with TRBJ2-6; TRBD1 aligns across 8 bases. CDR3 length equals 18 residues. Per germline, CDR1 LGHNA and CDR2 YSLEER. The junction had 7 bases not matched to a gene; V was cut back by 3 bases and J by 0 bases.

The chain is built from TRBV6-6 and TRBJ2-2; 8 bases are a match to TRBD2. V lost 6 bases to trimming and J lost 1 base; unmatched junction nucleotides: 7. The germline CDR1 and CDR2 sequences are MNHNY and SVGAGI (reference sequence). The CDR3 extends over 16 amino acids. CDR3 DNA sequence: TGTGCCAGCAGGCCCCGGGCGGGGGGGAACACCGGGGAGCTGTTTTTT. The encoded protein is CASRPRAGGNTGELFF.

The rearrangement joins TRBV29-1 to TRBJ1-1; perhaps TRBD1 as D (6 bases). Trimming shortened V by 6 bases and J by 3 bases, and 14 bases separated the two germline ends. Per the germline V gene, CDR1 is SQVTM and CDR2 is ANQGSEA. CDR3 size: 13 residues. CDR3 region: CSVQLGTHTEAFF. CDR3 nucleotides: TGCAGCGTCCAATTGGGGACACACACTGAAGCTTTCTTT.

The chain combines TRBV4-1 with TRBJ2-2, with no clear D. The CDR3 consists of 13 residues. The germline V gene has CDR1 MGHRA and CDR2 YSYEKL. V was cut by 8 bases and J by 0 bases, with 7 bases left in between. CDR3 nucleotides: TGCGCCAGCCTCGCGGCGAACACCGGGGAGCTGTTTTTT. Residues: CASLAANTGELFF.

CDR3 nucleotide sequence: TGTGCCAGCAGCGCCCGAGTACGGGGGGAGCAGTACTTC. Its translation is CASSARVRGEQYF. The chain employs TRBV9 and TRBJ2-7; tentative D call: TRBD2 (6 bases). Germline assignment: CDR1 SGDLS and CDR2 YYNGEE. The CDR3 consists of 13 residues. V lost 3 bases to trimming and J lost 7 bases, with 14 bases between them. Together with reference TRBV9 and TRBJ2-7, the CDR3 gives the full variable domain: DSGVTQTPKHLITATGQRVTLRCSPRSGDLSVYWYQQSLDQGLQFLIQYYNGEERAKGNILERFSAQQFPDLHSELNLSSLELGDSALYFCASSARVRGEQYFGPGTRLTVT.

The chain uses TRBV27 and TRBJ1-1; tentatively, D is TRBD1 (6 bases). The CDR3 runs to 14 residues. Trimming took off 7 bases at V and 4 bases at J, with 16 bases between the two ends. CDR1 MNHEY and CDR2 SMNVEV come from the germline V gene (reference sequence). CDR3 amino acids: CASTPTGRGTEAFF. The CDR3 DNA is TGTGCCAGCACCCCTACAGGGAGGGGCACTGAAGCTTTCTTT.

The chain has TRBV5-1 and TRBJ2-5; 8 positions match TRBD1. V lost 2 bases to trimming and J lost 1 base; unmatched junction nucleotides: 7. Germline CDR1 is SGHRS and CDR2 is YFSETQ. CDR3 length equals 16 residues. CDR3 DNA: TGCGCCAGCAGCTTCCGGACAGGGATTATCCAAGAGACCCAGTACTTC. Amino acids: CASSFRTGIIQETQYF.

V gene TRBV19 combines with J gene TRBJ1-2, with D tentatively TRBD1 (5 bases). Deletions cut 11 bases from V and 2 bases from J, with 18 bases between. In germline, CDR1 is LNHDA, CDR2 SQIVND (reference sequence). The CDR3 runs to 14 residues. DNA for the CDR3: TGTGCCTCCTTGGGGGGGACCGAAAACTATGGCTACACCTTC. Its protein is CASLGGTENYGYTF.

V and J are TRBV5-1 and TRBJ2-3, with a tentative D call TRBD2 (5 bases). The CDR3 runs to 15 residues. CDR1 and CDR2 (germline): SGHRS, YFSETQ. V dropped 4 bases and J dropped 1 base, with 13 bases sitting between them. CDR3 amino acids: CASSQPGLRTDTQYF. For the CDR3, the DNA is TGCGCCAGCAGCCAACCTGGACTTCGCACAGATACGCAGTATTTT.

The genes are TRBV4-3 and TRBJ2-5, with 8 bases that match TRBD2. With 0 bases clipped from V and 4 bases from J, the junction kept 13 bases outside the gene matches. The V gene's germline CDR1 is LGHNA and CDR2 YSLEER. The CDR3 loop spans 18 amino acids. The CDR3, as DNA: TGCGCCAGCAGCCAAGAGATGGCCCCCAGCGGGGGATTAGAGACCCAGTACTTC. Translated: CASSQEMAPSGGLETQYF.

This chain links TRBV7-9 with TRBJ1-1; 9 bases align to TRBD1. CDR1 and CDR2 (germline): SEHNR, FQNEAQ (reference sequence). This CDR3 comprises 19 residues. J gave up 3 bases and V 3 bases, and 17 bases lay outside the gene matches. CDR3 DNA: TGTGCCAGCAGCTTGCCGACACAGGGGGCTTTGGGTATGGACACTGAAGCTTTCTTT. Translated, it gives CASSLPTQGALGMDTEAFF.

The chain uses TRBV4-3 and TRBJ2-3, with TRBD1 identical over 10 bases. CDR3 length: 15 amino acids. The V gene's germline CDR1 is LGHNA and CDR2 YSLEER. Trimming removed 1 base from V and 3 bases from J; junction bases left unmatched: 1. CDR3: CASSQGTGGTDTQYF. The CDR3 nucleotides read TGCGCCAGCAGCCAAGGGACAGGGGGGACAGATACGCAGTATTTT.

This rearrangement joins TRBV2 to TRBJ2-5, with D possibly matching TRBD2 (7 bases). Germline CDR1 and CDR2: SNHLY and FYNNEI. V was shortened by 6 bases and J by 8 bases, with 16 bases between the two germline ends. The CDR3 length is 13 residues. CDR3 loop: CASRPPGGDTQYF. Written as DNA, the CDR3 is TGTGCCAGCAGGCCCCCGGGGGGCGATACCCAGTACTTC.

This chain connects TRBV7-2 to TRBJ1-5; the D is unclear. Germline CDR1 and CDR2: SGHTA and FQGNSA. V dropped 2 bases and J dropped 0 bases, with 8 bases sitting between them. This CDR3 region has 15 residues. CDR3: CASSLYSYSNQPQHF. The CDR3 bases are TGTGCCAGCAGCTTATACAGTTATAGCAATCAGCCCCAGCATTTT.

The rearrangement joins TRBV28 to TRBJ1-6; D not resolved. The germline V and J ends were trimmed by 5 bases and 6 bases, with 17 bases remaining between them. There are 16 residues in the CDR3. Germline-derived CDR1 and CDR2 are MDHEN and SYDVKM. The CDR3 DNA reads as TGTGCCAGCAGTGAAACCCGGACTCCCATTAATTCACCCCTCCACTTT. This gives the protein CASSETRTPINSPLHF.

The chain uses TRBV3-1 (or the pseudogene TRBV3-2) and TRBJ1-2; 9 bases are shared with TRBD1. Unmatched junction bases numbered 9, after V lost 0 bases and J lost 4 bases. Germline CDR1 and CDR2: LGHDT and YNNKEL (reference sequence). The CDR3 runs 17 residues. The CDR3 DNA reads TGTGCCAGCAGCCAAGATCGCGGGACAGGGTTTTCCTATGGCTACACCTTC. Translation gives CASSQDRGTGFSYGYTF.

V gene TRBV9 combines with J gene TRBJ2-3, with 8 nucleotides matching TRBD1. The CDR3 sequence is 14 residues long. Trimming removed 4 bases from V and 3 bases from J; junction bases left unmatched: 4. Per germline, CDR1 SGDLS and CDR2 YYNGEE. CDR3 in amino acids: CASSKWTGTDTQYF. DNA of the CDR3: TGTGCCAGCAGCAAATGGACAGGGACAGATACGCAGTATTTT.

In DNA form, the CDR3 reads TGCAGTGCTATATTCAATGAGCAGTTCTTC. The encoded protein is CSAIFNEQFF. The chain carries TRBV20-1 and TRBJ2-1, with D hard to call. V was shortened by 4 bases and J by 6 bases, with 4 bases between the two germline ends. The CDR3 length is 10 residues. CDR1 is DFQATT, CDR2 SNEGSKA, per germline (reference sequence).

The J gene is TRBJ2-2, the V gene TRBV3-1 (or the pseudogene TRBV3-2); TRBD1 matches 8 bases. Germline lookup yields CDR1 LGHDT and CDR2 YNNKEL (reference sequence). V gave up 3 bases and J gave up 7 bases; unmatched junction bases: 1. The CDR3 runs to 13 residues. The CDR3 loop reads CASSQTGVGELFF. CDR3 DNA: TGTGCCAGCAGCCAGACAGGGGTCGGGGAGCTGTTTTTT.

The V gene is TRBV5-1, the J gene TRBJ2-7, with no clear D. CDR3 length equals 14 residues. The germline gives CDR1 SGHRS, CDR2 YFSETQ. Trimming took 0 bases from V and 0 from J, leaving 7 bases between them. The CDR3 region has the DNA TGCGCCAGCAGCTTGGTTTCCAGCTCCTACGAGCAGTACTTC. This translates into CASSLVSSSYEQYF.

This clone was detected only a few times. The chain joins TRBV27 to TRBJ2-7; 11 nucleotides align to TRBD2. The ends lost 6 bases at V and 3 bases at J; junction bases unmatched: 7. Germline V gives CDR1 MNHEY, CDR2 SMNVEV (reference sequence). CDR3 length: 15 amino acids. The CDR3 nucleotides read TGTGCCAGCAGGCTTGGGACTAGCGGCCTCTACGAGCAGTACTTC. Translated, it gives CASRLGTSGLYEQYF.

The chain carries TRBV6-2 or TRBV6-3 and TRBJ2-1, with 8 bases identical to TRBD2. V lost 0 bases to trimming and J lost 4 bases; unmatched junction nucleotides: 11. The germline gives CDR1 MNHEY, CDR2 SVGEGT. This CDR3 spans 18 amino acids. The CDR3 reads CASSYSNSGGARYNEQFF. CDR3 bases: TGTGCCAGCAGTTACTCGAACTCGGGGGGGGCGAGGTACAATGAGCAGTTCTTC.

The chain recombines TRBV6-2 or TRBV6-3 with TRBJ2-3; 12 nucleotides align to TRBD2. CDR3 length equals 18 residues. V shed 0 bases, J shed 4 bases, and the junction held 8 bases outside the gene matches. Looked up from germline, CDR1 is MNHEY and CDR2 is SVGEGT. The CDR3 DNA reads TGTGCCAGCAGTTACTCGACGCTAGCGGGGGGGCCGTCAGATACGCAGTATTTT. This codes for CASSYSTLAGGPSDTQYF.

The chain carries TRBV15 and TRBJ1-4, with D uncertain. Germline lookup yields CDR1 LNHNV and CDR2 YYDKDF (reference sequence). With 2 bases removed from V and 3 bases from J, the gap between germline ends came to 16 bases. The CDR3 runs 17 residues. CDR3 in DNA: TGTGCCACCAGCAGAACTAAACCGTTGGAACCTAATGAAAAACTGTTTTTT. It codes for CATSRTKPLEPNEKLFF.

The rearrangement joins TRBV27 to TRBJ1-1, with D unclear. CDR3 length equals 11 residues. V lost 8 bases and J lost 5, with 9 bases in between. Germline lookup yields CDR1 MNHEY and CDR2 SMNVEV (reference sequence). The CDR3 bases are TGTGCCAGCTCCGGTCGTACTGAAGCTTTCTTT. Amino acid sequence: CASSGRTEAFF.

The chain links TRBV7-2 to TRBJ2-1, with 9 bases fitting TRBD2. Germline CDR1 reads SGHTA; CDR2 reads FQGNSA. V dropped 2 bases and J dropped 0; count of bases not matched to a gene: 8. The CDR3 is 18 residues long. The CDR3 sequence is CASSLPSGGSRSYNEQFF. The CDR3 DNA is TGTGCCAGCAGCTTACCCAGCGGGGGGTCCCGCTCCTACAATGAGCAGTTCTTC.

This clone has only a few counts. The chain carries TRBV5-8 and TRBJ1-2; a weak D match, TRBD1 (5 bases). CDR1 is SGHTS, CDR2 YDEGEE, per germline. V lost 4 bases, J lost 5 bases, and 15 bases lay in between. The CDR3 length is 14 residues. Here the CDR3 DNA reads TGTGCCAGCAGCCGAGCGCAGGGATCTTATGGCTACACCTTC. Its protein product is CASSRAQGSYGYTF.